Listed below are T cell receptor beta chains from one sample, sequenced in a study of cytomegalovirus exposure and HLA in healthy donors. TCRdb's table, derived via immunoSEQ multiplex PCR, lists solely in-frame clones and lacks some. The table lists some 85,000 clones, roughly 80% of them singletons. The sample consisted of PBMCs. Source of these receptors: a male donor in good health and CMV-seronegative. Both conserved end residues are part of each CDR3. The D gene is left open where the match is weak. Where a row states a size, it is once, few, many or the class of an expanded clone; other rows omit it.

CDR3aa: CASRGGGVYEQYF
CDR3nt: TGTGCCAGCAGAGGCGGAGGGGTCTACGAGCAGTACTTC
j_gene: TRBJ2-7
abundance: -
v_gene: TRBV7-8
d_gene: -

CDR3aa: CASREMGYGYTF
CDR3nt: TGTGCCAGCAGGGAGATGGGTTATGGCTACACCTTC
j_gene: TRBJ1-2
abundance: few
v_gene: TRBV28
d_gene: -

CDR3aa: CASSAQVVNTEAFF
CDR3nt: TGTGCCAGTAGTGCCCAGGTCGTGAACACTGAAGCTTTCTTT
j_gene: TRBJ1-1
abundance: -
v_gene: TRBV19
d_gene: -

CDR3aa: CASSRKGDITYTEAFF
CDR3nt: TGTGCCAGCAGCCGGAAGGGGGATATTACCTACACTGAAGCTTTCTTT
j_gene: TRBJ1-1
abundance: -
v_gene: TRBV7-9
d_gene: -

CDR3aa: CASSESSGGGNEQFF
CDR3nt: TGTGCCAGCTCAGAATCGAGCGGGGGTGGGAATGAGCAGTTCTTC
j_gene: TRBJ2-1
abundance: -
v_gene: TRBV18
d_gene: TRBD2

CDR3aa: CASSSGTSGSYEQYF
CDR3nt: TGTGCCAGCAGTTCCGGGACTAGCGGGAGTTACGAGCAGTACTTC
j_gene: TRBJ2-7
abundance: few
v_gene: TRBV28
d_gene: TRBD2

CDR3aa: CASSLARQQNTEAFF
CDR3nt: TGTGCCAGCAGCTTGGCCAGGCAGCAGAACACTGAAGCTTTCTTT
j_gene: TRBJ1-1
abundance: -
v_gene: TRBV5-6
d_gene: -

CDR3aa: CASSAGGVMNTEAFF
CDR3nt: TGTGCCAGCAGCGCCGGAGGGGTCATGAACACTGAAGCTTTCTTT
j_gene: TRBJ1-1
abundance: few
v_gene: TRBV7-9
d_gene: -

CDR3aa: CASSLSQANYGYTF
CDR3nt: TGTGCCAGCAGTTTATCACAGGCTAACTATGGCTACACCTTC
j_gene: TRBJ1-2
abundance: once
v_gene: TRBV27
d_gene: -

CDR3aa: CASSQDAVEVAEAFF
CDR3nt: TGCGCCAGCAGCCAAGACGCGGTGGAGGTGGCTGAAGCTTTCTTT
j_gene: TRBJ1-1
abundance: -
v_gene: TRBV4-3
d_gene: -

CDR3aa: CASSLAPRGGVGSNQPQHF
CDR3nt: TGTGCCAGCAGCTTAGCGCCGCGGGGGGGAGTAGGAAGCAATCAGCCCCAGCATTTT
j_gene: TRBJ1-5
abundance: -
v_gene: TRBV7-8
d_gene: -

CDR3aa: CASSHHPGGTEAFF
CDR3nt: TGTGCCAGCAGTCATCACCCCGGGGGGACTGAAGCTTTCTTT
j_gene: TRBJ1-1
abundance: once
v_gene: TRBV6-5
d_gene: -

CDR3aa: CASSSRLAGGDTQYF
CDR3nt: TGTGCCAGCAGTTCACGACTAGCGGGGGGCGATACGCAGTATTTT
j_gene: TRBJ2-3
abundance: medium-sized
v_gene: TRBV27
d_gene: TRBD2

CDR3aa: CASSSPRGPGGYTGELFF
CDR3nt: TGTGCCAGCAGTTCCCCCCGAGGCCCTGGTGGATACACCGGGGAGCTGTTTTTT
j_gene: TRBJ2-2
abundance: -
v_gene: TRBV28
d_gene: -

CDR3aa: CASSSTSGVWGPGELFF
CDR3nt: TGTGCCAGCAGCTCGACTAGCGGGGTATGGGGACCCGGGGAGCTGTTTTTT
j_gene: TRBJ2-2
abundance: -
v_gene: TRBV7-8
d_gene: TRBD2

CDR3aa: CASSWLRDADTQYF
CDR3nt: TGTGCCAGCAGTTGGTTGCGGGACGCAGATACGCAGTATTTT
j_gene: TRBJ2-3
abundance: -
v_gene: TRBV6-5
d_gene: -

CDR3aa: CASESDRPGETQYF
CDR3nt: TGTGCCAGCGAGTCGGACAGGCCGGGGGAGACCCAGTACTTC
j_gene: TRBJ2-5
abundance: -
v_gene: TRBV28
d_gene: TRBD1

CDR3aa: CASSPIPTGTGAGGEAFF
CDR3nt: TGTGCCAGCAGCCCCATCCCCACCGGGACAGGAGCTGGGGGTGAAGCTTTCTTT
j_gene: TRBJ1-1
abundance: -
v_gene: TRBV7-9
d_gene: TRBD1

CDR3aa: CASSLGQGMWYGYTF
CDR3nt: TGTGCCAGCAGTTTGGGACAGGGGATGTGGTATGGCTACACCTTC
j_gene: TRBJ1-2
abundance: -
v_gene: TRBV6-5
d_gene: TRBD1

CDR3aa: CASSWEPTGTYEQYF
CDR3nt: TGTGCTAGCAGCTGGGAACCGACAGGTACCTACGAGCAGTACTTC
j_gene: TRBJ2-7
abundance: -
v_gene: TRBV7-7
d_gene: -

CDR3aa: CASSSGQAPSNYGYTF
CDR3nt: TGCGCCAGCAGTTCCGGACAGGCCCCCTCTAACTATGGCTACACCTTC
j_gene: TRBJ1-2
abundance: -
v_gene: TRBV5-1
d_gene: TRBD1

CDR3aa: CASSWGTSGRASKETQYF
CDR3nt: TGCGCCAGCAGCTGGGGGACTAGCGGGAGGGCCTCAAAGGAGACCCAGTACTTC
j_gene: TRBJ2-5
abundance: -
v_gene: TRBV5-1
d_gene: TRBD2

CDR3aa: CASADRYSYNEQFF
CDR3nt: TGTGCCAGCGCAGACAGATACTCCTACAATGAGCAGTTCTTC
j_gene: TRBJ2-1
abundance: -
v_gene: TRBV2
d_gene: -

CDR3aa: CASSSTGVDEKLFF
CDR3nt: TGTGCCAGCAGCTCTACAGGGGTGGATGAAAAACTGTTTTTT
j_gene: TRBJ1-4
abundance: -
v_gene: TRBV5-8
d_gene: TRBD1

CDR3aa: CASSIDRPSGRPNEQFF
CDR3nt: TGTGCCAGTAGTATAGATAGGCCTAGCGGGAGGCCCAATGAGCAGTTCTTC
j_gene: TRBJ2-1
abundance: -
v_gene: TRBV19
d_gene: TRBD2

CDR3aa: CASSYGQEGLDGYTF
CDR3nt: TGTGCCAGCAGTTACGGACAGGAAGGGCTTGATGGCTACACCTTC
j_gene: TRBJ1-2
abundance: few
v_gene: TRBV27
d_gene: TRBD1

CDR3aa: CASSPFTGMGMNTEAFF
CDR3nt: TGTGCCAGCTCACCCTTTACAGGTATGGGGATGAACACTGAAGCTTTCTTT
j_gene: TRBJ1-1
abundance: -
v_gene: TRBV18
d_gene: -

CDR3aa: CASSLSGNEQFF
CDR3nt: TGTGCCAGCAGCTTGTCGGGGAATGAGCAGTTCTTC
j_gene: TRBJ2-1
abundance: -
v_gene: TRBV5-6
d_gene: -

CDR3aa: CASGRREGDPNTDTQYF
CDR3nt: TGTGCCAGCGGTCGGCGGGAGGGCGACCCAAACACAGATACGCAGTATTTT
j_gene: TRBJ2-3
abundance: -
v_gene: TRBV7-8
d_gene: TRBD2

CDR3aa: CASTFTNRDRRSYEQYF
CDR3nt: TGTGCCAGCACCTTTACAAACCGGGACAGGCGCTCCTACGAGCAGTACTTC
j_gene: TRBJ2-7
abundance: few
v_gene: TRBV6-4
d_gene: TRBD1

CDR3aa: CASSSTTGVYTDTQYF
CDR3nt: TGTGCCAGCAGCTCGACTACAGGGGTCTACACAGATACGCAGTATTTT
j_gene: TRBJ2-3
abundance: -
v_gene: TRBV11-2
d_gene: TRBD1

CDR3aa: CASKRPPFTGELFF
CDR3nt: TGTGCCAGCAAGAGGCCTCCCTTCACCGGGGAGCTGTTTTTT
j_gene: TRBJ2-2
abundance: -
v_gene: TRBV11-2
d_gene: -

CDR3aa: CASSLATAEAFF
CDR3nt: TGTGCCAGCAGCTTAGCTACAGCAGAAGCTTTCTTT
j_gene: TRBJ1-1
abundance: few
v_gene: TRBV7-8
d_gene: -

CDR3aa: CASSWDREVTYEQYF
CDR3nt: TGTGCCAGCAGCTGGGACAGGGAGGTCACCTACGAGCAGTACTTC
j_gene: TRBJ2-7
abundance: -
v_gene: TRBV5-4
d_gene: TRBD1

CDR3aa: CATQNRDTVYGYTF
CDR3nt: TGTGCCACCCAAAACCGCGATACTGTCTATGGCTACACCTTC
j_gene: TRBJ1-2
abundance: -
v_gene: TRBV7-8
d_gene: -

CDR3aa: CSHTTGGKNEQFF
CDR3nt: TGCAGTCATACGACAGGGGGCAAAAATGAGCAGTTCTTC
j_gene: TRBJ2-1
abundance: few
v_gene: TRBV29-1
d_gene: TRBD1

CDR3aa: CASSYSNSANEQFF
CDR3nt: TGTGCCAGCAGTTACTCGAACAGTGCCAATGAGCAGTTCTTC
j_gene: TRBJ2-1
abundance: -
v_gene: TRBV6-5
d_gene: -

CDR3aa: CASSYRPGDGYTF
CDR3nt: TGTGCCAGCAGTTACCGGCCAGGGGATGGCTACACCTTC
j_gene: TRBJ1-2
abundance: -
v_gene: TRBV6-5
d_gene: -

CDR3aa: CASSPAGGQAFF
CDR3nt: TGTGCCAGCAGTCCCGCGGGGGGTCAAGCTTTCTTT
j_gene: TRBJ1-1
abundance: -
v_gene: TRBV6-5
d_gene: -

CDR3aa: CASSRQTGPANEQFF
CDR3nt: TGTGCCAGCAGCAGACAGACCGGGCCCGCAAATGAGCAGTTCTTC
j_gene: TRBJ2-1
abundance: once
v_gene: TRBV7-2
d_gene: -

CDR3aa: CASSPVFLGEVFSGELFF
CDR3nt: TGTGCCAGCAGCCCCGTTTTTTTGGGGGAGGTCTTCTCCGGGGAGCTGTTTTTT
j_gene: TRBJ2-2
abundance: -
v_gene: TRBV9
d_gene: -

CDR3aa: CASSQGQGGSNQPQHF
CDR3nt: TGCGCCAGCAGCCAAGGACAGGGCGGGAGCAATCAGCCCCAGCATTTT
j_gene: TRBJ1-5
abundance: once
v_gene: TRBV4-3
d_gene: TRBD1

CDR3aa: CASSVAGGTAGELFF
CDR3nt: TGTGCCAGCAGCGTAGCGGGCGGGACGGCCGGGGAGCTGTTTTTT
j_gene: TRBJ2-2
abundance: -
v_gene: TRBV9
d_gene: -

CDR3aa: CASSLLENNYVYTF
CDR3nt: TGTGCCAGCAGTTTATTGGAGAATAACTATGTCTACACCTTC
j_gene: TRBJ1-2
abundance: -
v_gene: TRBV28
d_gene: -

CDR3aa: CASSIRAGELFF
CDR3nt: TGCGCCAGCAGCATCAGGGCCGGGGAGCTGTTTTTT
j_gene: TRBJ2-2
abundance: -
v_gene: TRBV5-1
d_gene: -

CDR3aa: CASRRGSGNERGRNEQFF
CDR3nt: TGTGCCAGCAGGCGGGGTAGCGGGAACGAGCGAGGCCGCAATGAGCAGTTCTTC
j_gene: TRBJ2-1
abundance: -
v_gene: TRBV7-9
d_gene: TRBD2

CDR3aa: CASSPREDRVPEAFF
CDR3nt: TGTGCCAGCTCACCACGTGAAGATCGGGTCCCTGAAGCTTTCTTT
j_gene: TRBJ1-1
abundance: -
v_gene: TRBV18
d_gene: -

CDR3aa: CASSLGGSNQPQHF
CDR3nt: TGTGCCAGCAGTTTGGGGGGTAGCAATCAGCCCCAGCATTTT
j_gene: TRBJ1-5
abundance: -
v_gene: TRBV28
d_gene: -

CDR3aa: CASSSPGQGFYGYTF
CDR3nt: TGTGCCAGCAGCTCTCCGGGACAGGGGTTCTATGGCTACACCTTC
j_gene: TRBJ1-2
abundance: -
v_gene: TRBV9
d_gene: TRBD1

CDR3aa: CASSLGQSVVEQFF
CDR3nt: TGTGCCAGCAGCTTAGGACAGTCTGTGGTTGAGCAGTTCTTC
j_gene: TRBJ2-1
abundance: once
v_gene: TRBV7-6
d_gene: -

CDR3aa: CASSLGPDNSGNTIYF
CDR3nt: TGTGCCAGCAGCTTGGGCCCGGACAACTCTGGAAACACCATATATTTT
j_gene: TRBJ1-3
abundance: -
v_gene: TRBV5-6
d_gene: -

CDR3aa: CASSDPPHYEQYF
CDR3nt: TGTGCCAGCAGCGATCCCCCTCACTACGAGCAGTACTTC
j_gene: TRBJ2-7
abundance: -
v_gene: TRBV6-5
d_gene: -

CDR3aa: CASSLNWALNRELFF
CDR3nt: TGTGCCAGCAGCCTAAACTGGGCTCTTAACCGGGAGCTGTTTTTT
j_gene: TRBJ2-2
abundance: -
v_gene: TRBV14
d_gene: -

CDR3aa: CASSKATGTENIQYF
CDR3nt: TGTGCCAGCAGCAAAGCAACAGGGACGGAAAACATTCAGTACTTC
j_gene: TRBJ2-4
abundance: -
v_gene: TRBV21-1
d_gene: -

CDR3aa: CASSFWTGGNNGYTF
CDR3nt: TGTGCCAGCAGTTTTTGGACAGGGGGCAATAATGGCTACACCTTC
j_gene: TRBJ1-2
abundance: -
v_gene: TRBV27
d_gene: TRBD1

CDR3aa: CASNLGAGGNQPQHF
CDR3nt: TGTGCCAGCAACCTGGGGGCAGGGGGCAATCAGCCCCAGCATTTT
j_gene: TRBJ1-5
abundance: -
v_gene: TRBV28
d_gene: -

CDR3aa: CASSYIDREDEQYF
CDR3nt: TGTGCCAGCAGTTACATAGACAGGGAAGACGAGCAGTACTTC
j_gene: TRBJ2-7
abundance: few
v_gene: TRBV6-5
d_gene: TRBD1

CDR3aa: CASSRPGTGALEGYTF
CDR3nt: TGTGCCAGCAGTCGTCCCGGGACAGGGGCTCTAGAAGGCTACACCTTC
j_gene: TRBJ1-2
abundance: -
v_gene: TRBV28
d_gene: TRBD1

CDR3aa: CASSADPTGRNTDTQYF
CDR3nt: TGTGCCAGCAGCGCGGACCCGACAGGGAGGAACACAGATACGCAGTATTTT
j_gene: TRBJ2-3
abundance: -
v_gene: TRBV9
d_gene: -